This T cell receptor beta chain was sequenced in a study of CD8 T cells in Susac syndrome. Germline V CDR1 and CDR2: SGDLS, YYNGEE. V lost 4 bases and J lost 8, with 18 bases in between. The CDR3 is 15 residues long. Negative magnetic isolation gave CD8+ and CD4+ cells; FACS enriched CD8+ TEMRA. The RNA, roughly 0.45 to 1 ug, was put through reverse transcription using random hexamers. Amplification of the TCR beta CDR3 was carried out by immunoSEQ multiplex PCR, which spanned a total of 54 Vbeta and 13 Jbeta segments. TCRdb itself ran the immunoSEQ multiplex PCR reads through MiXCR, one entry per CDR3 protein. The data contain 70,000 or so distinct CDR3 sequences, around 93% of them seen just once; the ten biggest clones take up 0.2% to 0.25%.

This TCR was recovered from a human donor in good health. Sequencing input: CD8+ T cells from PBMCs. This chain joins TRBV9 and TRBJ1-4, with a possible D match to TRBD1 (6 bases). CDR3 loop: CASSPEGVVHEKLFF. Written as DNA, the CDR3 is TGTGCCAGCAGCCCAGAGGGGGTTGTGCACGAAAAACTGTTTTTT.